This T cell receptor beta chain was captured by sequencing in a study of regulatory T cells in long-lasting Graves disease. Turning to the study itself: To qualify as persistent, Graves' disease required over 5 years of antithyroid drugs with positive TSH receptor antibodies. The study's findings and limits: Patients with persistent disease showed a bias toward TRBV28, TRBJ1-2 and TRBJ2-5.

Time point noted: persistent/refractory GD, antithyroid drugs over 5 years with positive TRAb. Generation of the TCR library employed RNA extracted from PBMCs. Under American Thyroid Association guidelines, Graves' disease was diagnosed. V gave up 4 bases and J gave up 0 bases, with 7 bases separating them. The CDR3 has 13 amino acids. Germline V CDR1 and CDR2: SQVTM, ANQGSEA. To make TCR beta libraries, researchers used iRepertoire HTBI primers and Arm-PCR of CDR3 regions. TCRdb independently ran MiXCR on the multiplex PCR reads; one entry per CDR3 protein. The data hold nearly 350,000 distinct CDR3 sequences, with roughly a fifth observed a single time. This clonotype was detected a few times. Its specificity is unknown.

The V gene is TRBV29-1, the J gene TRBJ1-3; no definite D call. This receptor was obtained from a female donor with Graves disease. The source material was peripheral blood mononuclear cells (PBMCs), sampled when the disease was refractory, from a patient treated with antithyroid drugs. CDR3 residues: CSVAEGSGNTIYF. The CDR3 nucleotides read TGCAGCGTTGCGGAGGGCTCTGGAAACACCATATATTTT.